A selection of T cell receptor beta chains follows, all from one sample in a study of T cell changes during pregnancy in multiple sclerosis. Profiled with immunoSEQ multiplex PCR; TCRdb holds only in-frame clones, not every one. The repertoire includes roughly 100,000 clones, roughly nine tenths of them detected once, and 0.75% to 0.95% sits in the top ten. Sequenced here: peripheral blood, sampled after pregnancy. The origin of the receptors is a female donor with multiple sclerosis, enrolled in a pregnancy study. The CDR3 runs from the conserved cysteine through the conserved F or W. Each record gives: J gene, V gene, clone size, D gene, CDR3 protein, CDR3 DNA. D genes are given only for firm matches. A clone size is listed for some rows: how often the clone was seen (once, few, many), or a class if it is expanded.

TRBJ2-5 TRBV2 - TRBD2 CASSEEAGDLETQYF TGTGCCAGCAGTGAAGAAGCGGGAGATCTGGAGACCCAGTACTTC
TRBJ1-2 TRBV2 - TRBD1 CASSWDRGIGYTF TGTGCCAGCAGTTGGGACAGGGGGATTGGCTACACCTTC
TRBJ1-5 TRBV19 - - CASSIEEGYMPQHF TGTGCCAGTAGTATAGAAGAGGGCTATATGCCCCAGCATTTT
TRBJ2-2 TRBV10-2 - TRBD1 CASTGTVKGELFF TGCGCCTCCACCGGGACAGTGAAAGGGGAGCTGTTTTTT
TRBJ1-4 TRBV27 - - CASDKARLQDEKLFF TGTGCCAGCGATAAGGCCCGATTACAGGATGAAAAACTGTTTTTT
TRBJ2-3 TRBV10-2 - TRBD2 CASSSGTSGTDLTDTQYF TGCGCCAGCAGTTCCGGGACTAGCGGGACGGACCTCACAGATACGCAGTATTTT
TRBJ1-1 TRBV29-1 - - CSVDQGNTEAFF TGCAGCGTTGATCAGGGGAACACTGAAGCTTTCTTT
TRBJ1-6 TRBV7-2 - TRBD1 CASSLRGQGEYPHSPLHF TGTGCCAGCAGCTTAAGGGGACAGGGGGAGTACCCCCATTCACCCCTCCACTTT
TRBJ2-1 TRBV25-1 - - CASSAFYNEQFF TGTGCCAGCAGTGCTTTTTACAATGAGCAGTTCTTC
TRBJ1-6 TRBV2 - - CASSEGEPAHSPLHF TGTGCCAGCAGTGAAGGAGAACCCGCCCATTCACCCCTCCACTTT
TRBJ1-1 TRBV27 - TRBD1 CASSIQGTNTEAFF TGTGCCAGCAGTATACAGGGGACGAACACTGAAGCTTTCTTT
TRBJ2-7 TRBV28 - TRBD2 CASSQNSGTGGGEQYF TGTGCCAGCAGCCAAAACTCCGGAACGGGAGGGGGCGAGCAGTACTTC
TRBJ2-1 TRBV4-2 - - CASSQDESLGDYNEQFF TGTGCCAGCAGCCAAGATGAGTCCCTAGGCGACTACAATGAGCAGTTCTTC
TRBJ1-5 TRBV5-5 once - CASSLISFSNQPQHF TGTGCCAGCAGCTTGATCTCCTTTAGCAATCAGCCCCAGCATTTT
TRBJ1-2 TRBV7-9 - - CASSYILYGYTF TGTGCCAGCAGCTATATATTGTATGGCTACACCTTC
TRBJ2-3 TRBV7-3 - - CASSLSGMVSDTQYF TGTGCCAGCAGCTTAAGCGGGATGGTTTCAGATACGCAGTATTTT
TRBJ1-5 TRBV30 - - CAWSRTAWGDQPQHF TGTGCCTGGAGTCGGACCGCCTGGGGGGATCAGCCCCAGCATTTT
TRBJ1-2 TRBV7-6 - - CASSSREVHGYTF TGTGCCAGCAGCTCCCGAGAGGTACATGGCTACACCTTC
TRBJ2-5 TRBV2 - TRBD1 CASSDRGRLQETQYF TGTGCCAGCAGTGACAGGGGGCGCCTCCAAGAGACCCAGTACTTC
TRBJ2-7 TRBV19 - TRBD1 CASSLGQDYEQYF TGTGCCAGTAGTCTCGGACAGGACTACGAGCAGTACTTC
TRBJ1-5 TRBV6-6 - TRBD1 CASSYDRVSNQPQHF TGTGCCAGCAGTTACGACAGGGTAAGCAATCAGCCCCAGCATTTT
TRBJ2-7 TRBV2 few - CASNPTVYEQYF TGTGCCAGCAACCCGACAGTCTACGAGCAGTACTTC
TRBJ2-7 TRBV27 - - CASSLGFLGKGSYEQYF TGTGCCAGCAGTTTAGGGTTTCTTGGAAAGGGGTCCTACGAGCAGTACTTC
TRBJ1-5 TRBV7-2 - - CASSPPGVSNQPQHF TGTGCCAGCAGCCCCCCGGGGGTCAGCAATCAGCCCCAGCATTTT
TRBJ2-2 TRBV5-1 - TRBD2 CASSYGLAVTNTGELFF TGCGCCAGCAGCTATGGACTAGCGGTTACGAACACCGGGGAGCTGTTTTTT